Below are 8 T cell receptor beta chains sequenced from a single sample in a study of response to subunit inactivated influenza vaccine (dated by TCRdb to the late 2010s). The method behind the library was RT-PCR. This sample was sequenced with an Illumina HiSeq 2500. Starting from the raw public reads, TCRdb applied fastp trimming at Q25, assembled clones with MiXCR and retained in-frame beta chains. Every entry covers one CDR3 protein and lists the most common genes and DNA from its rows. The sample records about 520,000 distinct CDR3 sequences, approximately 6.9% of which are singletons. The ten largest clones capture around 12% of the sample. The source material was PBMCs from blood, sampled around 25 months after vaccination. These receptors were collected from a man aged 45 to 75 who received an inactivated influenza vaccine. Donor details come from another sample of the same person, matched by shared clones.

This clonotype has only a few counts. The gene calls are TRBV20-1 and TRBJ2-3; D might be TRBD2 (5 bases). Germline loops: CDR1 DFQATT, CDR2 SNEGSKA (reference sequence). CDR3 length equals 13 residues. Trimming took 3 bases from V and 3 from J, leaving 10 bases between them. CDR3 sequence (DNA): TGCAGTGCTAGGAACAGCGGAACAGATACGCAGTATTTT. Residues: CSARNSGTDTQYF.

This clonotype was counted many times. The chain is built from TRBV13 and TRBJ2-5, with TRBD1 identical over 7 bases. Unmatched junction bases numbered 4, after V lost 5 bases and J lost 1 base. The CDR3 runs 14 residues. The V gene's germline CDR1 is PRHDT and CDR2 FYEKMQ (reference sequence). The CDR3 sequence: CASSRYRGQETQYF. CDR3 in DNA: TGTGCCAGCAGCAGATACAGGGGCCAAGAGACCCAGTACTTC.

The rearrangement uses TRBV27 and TRBJ2-5; perhaps TRBD2 as D (5 bases). The germline V gene encodes CDR1 MNHEY and CDR2 SMNVEV (reference sequence). V lost 3 bases to trimming and J lost 5 bases, with 10 bases between them. There are 13 residues in the CDR3. CDR3 in DNA: TGTGCCAGCAGTTTGAATAGCGCGGAGACCCAGTACTTC. Translated: CASSLNSAETQYF.

The V and J genes are TRBV7-2 and TRBJ2-1, with D perhaps matching TRBD2 (7 bases). The length of the CDR3 is 12 residues. The germline V gene encodes CDR1 SGHTA and CDR2 FQGNSA. Trimming cost V 8 bases and J 8 bases, with 13 bases left between them. The CDR3, as DNA: TGTGCCAGCGCCACGGGGGGCGATGAGCAGTTCTTC. This codes for CASATGGDEQFF.

This clonotype was counted only a few times. The chain recombines TRBV4-2 with TRBJ2-5; D may be TRBD1 or TRBD2 (6 bases each). In germline, CDR1 is LGHNA, CDR2 YNFKEQ. Trimming took off 0 bases at V and 4 bases at J, with 12 bases between the two ends. The CDR3 runs to 15 residues. CDR3 in amino acids: CASSQDPGAGETQYF. The CDR3 DNA reads as TGTGCCAGCAGCCAAGATCCGGGGGCCGGAGAGACCCAGTACTTC.

This clonotype was observed at least ten times. The V call is TRBV5-1, the J call TRBJ2-1; possible D gene TRBD2, 5 bases. The ends were cut back, 4 bases at V and 2 bases at J, with 13 bases in the middle. This CDR3 contains 15 residues. Germline V CDR1 and CDR2: SGHRS, YFSETQ. For the CDR3, the DNA is TGCGCCAGCAGCCCCACTACGGGGACCTACAATGAGCAGTTCTTC. Amino acids: CASSPTTGTYNEQFF.

CDR3 sequence: CASRWDADYEQFF. CDR3 bases: TGTGCCAGCAGGTGGGACGCTGATTATGAGCAGTTCTTC. V usage is TRBV7-9 and J usage is TRBJ2-1; D could derive from TRBD1 or TRBD2 (5 bases each). Trimming took off 6 bases at V and 8 bases at J, with 14 bases between the two ends. Germline V gives CDR1 SEHNR, CDR2 FQNEAQ (reference sequence). The CDR3 length is 13 residues.

This clonotype has ten or more counts. The CDR3 reads CASKGQGNTIYF. The DNA of the CDR3 is TGTGCCAGCAAGGGACAAGGAAACACCATATATTTT. The V gene is TRBV12-3 or TRBV12-4, the J gene TRBJ1-3; tentative D call: TRBD1 (6 bases). This CDR3 has 12 amino acids. V was pared by 7 bases and J by 4 bases, with 8 bases between.